This TCR beta chain stems from a study of T cells in Graves' hyperthyroidism and ophthalmopathy. The CDR3 loop spans 14 amino acids. Deletions cut 2 bases from V and 3 bases from J, with 7 bases between. The germline V gene has CDR1 ENHRY and CDR2 SYGVKD. At least 3 on the Clinical Activity Score was recorded for ophthalmopathy patients, who also had NOSPECS grade at least 4 and duration under 3 months. Amplification of TCR beta CDR3 regions was performed using RNA transcripts as template. TCR CDR3 underwent first-round RT-PCR with the HTBI primer set. TCRdb redid the calling of the multiplex PCR reads with MiXCR, one entry per CDR3 protein. The sample has 490,000 or so distinct CDR3 sequences, less than 25% seen once.

The chain is built from TRBV10-3 and TRBJ1-4; no reliable D call. The sequencing input was blood. This TCR came from a woman in her 70s with Graves' ophthalmopathy. The CDR3 spells CAISEMGSNEKLFF. CDR3 nucleotides: TGTGCCATCAGTGAGATGGGATCTAATGAAAAACTGTTTTTT.